These T cell receptor beta chains were read from a single sample in a study of blood T cell repertoires in COVID-19. The table came from immunoSEQ multiplex PCR; TCRdb's copy has only in-frame clones and leaves some out. The table records 200,000 to 250,000 clones, about nine tenths of them present only once. The specimen was peripheral blood. The source is a man aged 60 to 69 with acute or convalescent COVID-19. CDR3s include the opening cysteine and the closing phenylalanine or tryptophan. Some rows mark clone size as missing; the rest say once, few, many or name a class of expanded clone.

clone_size,j_call,v_call,cdr3_aa
-,TRBJ1-3,TRBV13,CASSLDRGSGNTIYF
-,TRBJ2-7,TRBV15,CATSRGAGYYEQYF
few,TRBJ1-2,TRBV3-1/TRBV3-2,CASSQAQRNANYGYTF
-,TRBJ2-7,TRBV4-2,CASSQVGGEGLAPPTF
-,TRBJ1-2,TRBV6-6,CASRRGDDYGYTF
-,TRBJ2-3,TRBV24-1,CATSDPTGVPDTQYF
-,TRBJ2-1,TRBV5-4,CASSPRALSDFSGEQFF
-,TRBJ2-3,TRBV9,CASSTDPGTSGTDTQYF
-,TRBJ2-7,TRBV19,CASTRQLYEQYF
once,TRBJ2-1,TRBV28,CASTLSGNNNEQFF
-,TRBJ1-1,TRBV7-3,CASSLAGTGFTEAFF
-,TRBJ2-3,TRBV10-3,CAISSPGNWRSGRRTDTQYF
-,TRBJ1-2,TRBV7-2,CASSPLGRNYGYTF
-,TRBJ2-6,TRBV5-1,CASSTGDPTSGANVLTF
-,TRBJ1-1,TRBV10-3,CAISDPGQGLTEAFF
-,TRBJ2-3,TRBV6-2/TRBV6-3,CASSYSESGRVTDTQYF
-,TRBJ2-1,TRBV7-3,CASSFLRLAGGTEQFF
-,TRBJ1-2,TRBV5-5,CASSLDRYPYGYTF
once,TRBJ2-7,TRBV16,CASSSQTGSTRQYF
once,TRBJ1-1,TRBV6-6,CASSYSNRGMNTEAFF
-,TRBJ2-1,TRBV27,CASSLLTGTSGTVEQFF
-,TRBJ1-6,TRBV9,CASSVKGQPNSPLHF
-,TRBJ2-7,TRBV5-6,CASTLVGQDSYEQYF
-,TRBJ2-7,TRBV11-2,CASSLDRDYEQYF
-,TRBJ1-1,TRBV29-1,CSVRDRGHLNTEAFF
-,TRBJ1-1,TRBV20-1,CSASGGTGNTEAFF
-,TRBJ1-1,TRBV24-1,CATSDRGTVGAFF
-,TRBJ1-4,TRBV4-1,CASSQDRWDRGNEKLFF
once,TRBJ2-4,TRBV30,CAWSPPMGAENIQYF
-,TRBJ2-7,TRBV29-1,CSVEDLGYEQYF
once,TRBJ1-5,TRBV10-3,CAISEGQGYQPQHF
-,TRBJ2-7,TRBV27,CASSLFVGGSYPYEQYF
-,TRBJ1-1,TRBV28,CASSPSARIREAFF
once,TRBJ2-1,TRBV7-9,CASSLGRLAGGYEQFF
-,TRBJ1-1,TRBV15,CATSRGQDEAFF
-,TRBJ2-2,TRBV4-2,CASSQGASGSSGELFF
-,TRBJ2-7,TRBV28,CASSLLAGGTTNEQYF
once,TRBJ2-4,TRBV7-9,CASSLPGPDIQYF
-,TRBJ1-1,TRBV30,CAWRGGAGEAFF
-,TRBJ1-2,TRBV9,CASSAHPRGLADYGYTF
-,TRBJ1-2,TRBV28,CASNTATPGGYTF
-,TRBJ2-7,TRBV5-8,CASSRAGDTYEQYF
-,TRBJ2-2,TRBV5-4,CASSAYRAAGELFF
once,TRBJ2-1,TRBV29-1,CSVVSHLGLRSSYNEQFF
-,TRBJ1-1,TRBV5-1,CASSFAGQGNTEAFF